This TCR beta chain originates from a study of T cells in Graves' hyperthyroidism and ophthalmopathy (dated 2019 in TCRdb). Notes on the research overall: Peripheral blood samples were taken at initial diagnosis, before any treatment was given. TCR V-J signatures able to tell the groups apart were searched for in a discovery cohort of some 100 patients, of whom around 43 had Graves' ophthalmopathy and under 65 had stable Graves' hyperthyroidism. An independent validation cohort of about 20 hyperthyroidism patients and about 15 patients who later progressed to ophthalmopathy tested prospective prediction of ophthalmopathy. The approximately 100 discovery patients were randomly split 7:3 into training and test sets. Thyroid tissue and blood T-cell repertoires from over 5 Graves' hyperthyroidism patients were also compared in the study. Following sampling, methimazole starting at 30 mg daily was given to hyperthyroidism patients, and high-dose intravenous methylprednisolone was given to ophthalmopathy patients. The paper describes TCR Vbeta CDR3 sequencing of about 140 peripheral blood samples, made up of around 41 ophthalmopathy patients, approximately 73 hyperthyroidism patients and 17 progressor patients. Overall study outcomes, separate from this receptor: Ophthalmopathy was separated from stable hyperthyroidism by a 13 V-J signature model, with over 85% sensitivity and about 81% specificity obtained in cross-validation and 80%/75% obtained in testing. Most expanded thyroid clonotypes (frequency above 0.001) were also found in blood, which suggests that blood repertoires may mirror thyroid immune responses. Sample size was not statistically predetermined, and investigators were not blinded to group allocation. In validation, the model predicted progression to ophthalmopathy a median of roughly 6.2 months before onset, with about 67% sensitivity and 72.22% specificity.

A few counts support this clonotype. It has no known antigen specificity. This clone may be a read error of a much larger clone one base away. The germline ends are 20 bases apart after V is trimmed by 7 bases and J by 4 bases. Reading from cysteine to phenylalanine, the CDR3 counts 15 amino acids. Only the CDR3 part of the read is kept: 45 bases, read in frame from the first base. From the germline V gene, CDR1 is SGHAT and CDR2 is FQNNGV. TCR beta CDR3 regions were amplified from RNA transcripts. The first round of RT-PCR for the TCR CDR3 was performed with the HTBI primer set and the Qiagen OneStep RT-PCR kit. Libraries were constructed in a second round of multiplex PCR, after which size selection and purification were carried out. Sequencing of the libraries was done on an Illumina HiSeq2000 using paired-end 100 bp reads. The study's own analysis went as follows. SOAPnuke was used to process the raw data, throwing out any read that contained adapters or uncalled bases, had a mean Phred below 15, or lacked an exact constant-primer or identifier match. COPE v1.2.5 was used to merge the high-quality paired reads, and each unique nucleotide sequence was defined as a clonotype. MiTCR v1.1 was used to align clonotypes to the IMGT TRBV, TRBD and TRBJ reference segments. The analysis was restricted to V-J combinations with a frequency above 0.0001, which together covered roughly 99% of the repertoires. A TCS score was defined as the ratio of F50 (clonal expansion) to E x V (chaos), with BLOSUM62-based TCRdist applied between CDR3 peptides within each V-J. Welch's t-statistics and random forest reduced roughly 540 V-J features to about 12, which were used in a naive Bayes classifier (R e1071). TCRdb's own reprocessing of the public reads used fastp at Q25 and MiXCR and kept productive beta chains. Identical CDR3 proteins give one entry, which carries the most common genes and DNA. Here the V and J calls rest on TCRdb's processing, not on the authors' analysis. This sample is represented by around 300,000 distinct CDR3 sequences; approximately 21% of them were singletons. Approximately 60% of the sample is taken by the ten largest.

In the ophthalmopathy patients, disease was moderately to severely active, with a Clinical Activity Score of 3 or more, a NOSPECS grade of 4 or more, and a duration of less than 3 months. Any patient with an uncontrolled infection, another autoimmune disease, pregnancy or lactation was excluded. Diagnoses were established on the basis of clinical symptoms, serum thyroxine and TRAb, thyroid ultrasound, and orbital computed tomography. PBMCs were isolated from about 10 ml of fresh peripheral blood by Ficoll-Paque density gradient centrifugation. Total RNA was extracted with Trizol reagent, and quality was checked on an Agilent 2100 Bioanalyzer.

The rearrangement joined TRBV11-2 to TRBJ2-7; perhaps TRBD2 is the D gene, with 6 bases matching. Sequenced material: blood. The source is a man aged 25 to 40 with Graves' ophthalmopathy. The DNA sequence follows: TGTGCCAGCACCCTACGAGCCGGGGGAAATTACGAGCAGTACTTC. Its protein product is CASTLRAGGNYEQYF.